The 2 T cell receptor beta chains below were found in one sample sequenced in a study of blood T cell repertoires in COVID-19. Using immunoSEQ multiplex PCR, the repertoire was profiled, and TCRdb retains in-frame clones only, with some absent. The sample carries 300,000 to 350,000 clones, approximately 89% recorded once. Sequencing was performed on peripheral blood. The receptors shown here come from a woman in her sixties or seventies with COVID-19, enrolled during active disease.

The chain joins TRBV11-2 to TRBJ1-2, with TRBD1 matching over 9 bases. This CDR3 spans 18 amino acids. Per the germline V gene, CDR1 is SGHAT and CDR2 is FQNNGV. Trimming removed 5 bases from V and 4 bases from J; junction bases left unmatched: 17. The DNA for the CDR3 is TGTGCCAGCAGCGGGTACCGGGACAGGGAAGGCGGGAGCTATGGCTACACCTTC. This encodes CASSGYRDREGGSYGYTF.

This clone was detected once. The chain joins TRBV18 to TRBJ2-1, with D possibly matching TRBD1 (6 bases). This CDR3 region has 15 residues. Trimming cost V 5 bases and J 0 bases, with 11 bases left between them. Germline V CDR1 and CDR2: KGHSH, LQKENI. CDR3 region: CASSSTGSSYNEQFF. In nucleotides, the CDR3 is TGTGCCAGCTCATCTACAGGGTCCTCCTACAATGAGCAGTTCTTC.